This TCR beta chain comes out of a study of blood T cell repertoires in COVID-19. CDR3 length equals 17 residues. The J segment lost 1 base and the V segment lost 2 bases, leaving 8 bases of the junction unmatched. The germline V gene encodes CDR1 SGHRS and CDR2 YFSETQ. Profiled with immunoSEQ multiplex PCR; TCRdb holds only in-frame clones, not every one. The sample lists 250,000 to 350,000 clones, around 89% seen once, with around 12% in the top ten. The clonotype was recovered from a woman aged 55-70 years with acute or convalescent COVID-19. V gene TRBV5-1 combines with J gene TRBJ2-2; 7 nucleotides match TRBD1. The specimen sequenced was peripheral blood. The CDR3 DNA reads TGCGCCAGCAGCTTACTCCGGACAGGATTGAACACCGGGGAGCTGTTTTTT. Amino acids: CASSLLRTGLNTGELFF.